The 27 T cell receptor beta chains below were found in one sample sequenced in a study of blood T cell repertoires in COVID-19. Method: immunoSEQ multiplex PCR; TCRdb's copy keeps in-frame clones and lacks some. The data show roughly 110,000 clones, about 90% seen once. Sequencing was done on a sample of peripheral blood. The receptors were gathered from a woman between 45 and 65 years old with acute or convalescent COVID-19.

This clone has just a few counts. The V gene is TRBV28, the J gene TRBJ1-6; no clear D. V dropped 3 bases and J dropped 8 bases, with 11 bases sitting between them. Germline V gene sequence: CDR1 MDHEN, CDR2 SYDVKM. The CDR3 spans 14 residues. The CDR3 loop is CASSFGEGYSPLHF. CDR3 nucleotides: TGTGCCAGCAGTTTTGGGGAGGGTTATTCACCCCTCCACTTT.

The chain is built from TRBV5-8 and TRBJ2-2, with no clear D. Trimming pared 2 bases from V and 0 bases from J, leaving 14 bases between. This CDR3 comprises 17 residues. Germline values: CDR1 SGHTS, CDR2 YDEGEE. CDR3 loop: CASSFRSKQSNTGELFF. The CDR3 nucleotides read TGTGCCAGCAGCTTTCGTTCTAAGCAATCGAACACCGGGGAGCTGTTTTTT.

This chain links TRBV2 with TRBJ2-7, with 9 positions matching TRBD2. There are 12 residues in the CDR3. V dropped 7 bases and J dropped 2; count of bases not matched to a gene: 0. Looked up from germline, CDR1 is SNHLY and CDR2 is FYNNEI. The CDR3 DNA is TGTGCCAGCACTAGCGGGACCTACGAGCAGTACTTC. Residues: CASTSGTYEQYF.

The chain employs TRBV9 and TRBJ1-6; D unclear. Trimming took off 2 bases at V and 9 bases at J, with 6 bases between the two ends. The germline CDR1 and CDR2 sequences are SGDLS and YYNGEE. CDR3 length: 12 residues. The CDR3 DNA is TGTGCCAGCAGCGTCGGAGGTTCACCCCTCCACTTT. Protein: CASSVGGSPLHF. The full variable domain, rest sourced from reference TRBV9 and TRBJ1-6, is DSGVTQTPKHLITATGQRVTLRCSPRSGDLSVYWYQQSLDQGLQFLIQYYNGEERAKGNILERFSAQQFPDLHSELNLSSLELGDSALYFCASSVGGSPLHFGNGTRLTVT.

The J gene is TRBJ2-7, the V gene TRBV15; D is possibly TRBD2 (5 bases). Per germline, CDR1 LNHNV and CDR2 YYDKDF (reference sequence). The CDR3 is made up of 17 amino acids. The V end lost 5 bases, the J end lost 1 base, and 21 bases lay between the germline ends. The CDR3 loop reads CATSPGPYEEESYEQYF. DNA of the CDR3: TGTGCCACCAGCCCCGGACCATATGAGGAGGAGTCCTACGAGCAGTACTTC.

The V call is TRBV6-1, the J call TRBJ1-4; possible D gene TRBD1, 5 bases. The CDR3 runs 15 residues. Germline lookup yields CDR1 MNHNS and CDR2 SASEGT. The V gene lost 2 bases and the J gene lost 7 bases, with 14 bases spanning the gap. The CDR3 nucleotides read TGTGCCAGCAGTGAATTCGGAGGGGCGAGTGAAAAACTGTTTTTT. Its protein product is CASSEFGGASEKLFF.

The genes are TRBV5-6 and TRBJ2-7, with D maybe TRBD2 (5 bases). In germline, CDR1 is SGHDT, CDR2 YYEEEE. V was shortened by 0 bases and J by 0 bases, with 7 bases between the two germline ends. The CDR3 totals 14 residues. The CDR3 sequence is CASSLAGSSYEQYF. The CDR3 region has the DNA TGTGCCAGCAGCTTGGCGGGGTCCTCCTACGAGCAGTACTTC.

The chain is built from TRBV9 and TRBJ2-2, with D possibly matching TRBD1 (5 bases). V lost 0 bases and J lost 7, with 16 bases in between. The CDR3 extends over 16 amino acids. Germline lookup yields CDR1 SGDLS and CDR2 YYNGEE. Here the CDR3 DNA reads TGTGCCAGCAGCGTAGCCCCATCAGGGTCGGGCGGGGAGCTGTTTTTT. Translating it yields CASSVAPSGSGGELFF.

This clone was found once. The CDR3 here is CASSPWTAYSPLHF. DNA for the CDR3: TGTGCCAGCAGTCCTTGGACAGCCTATTCACCCCTCCACTTT. V is TRBV6-5 and J is TRBJ1-6; possible D gene TRBD1, 6 bases. From germline, CDR1 is MNHEY and CDR2 SVGAGI. The CDR3 has 14 residues. Trimming stripped 5 bases from V and 8 bases from J, with 13 bases between.

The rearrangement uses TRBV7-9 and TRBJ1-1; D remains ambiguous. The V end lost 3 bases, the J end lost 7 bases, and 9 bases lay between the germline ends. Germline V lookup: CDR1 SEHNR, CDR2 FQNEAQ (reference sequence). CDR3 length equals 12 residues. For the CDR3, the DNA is TGTGCCAGCAGCTTTGAAGCTGGTGAAGCTTTCTTT. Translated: CASSFEAGEAFF. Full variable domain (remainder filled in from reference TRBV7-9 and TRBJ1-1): DTGVSQNPRHKITKRGQNVTFRCDPISEHNRLYWYRQTLGQGPEFLTYFQNEAQLEKSRLLSDRFSAERPKGSFSTLEIQRTEQGDSAMYLCASSFEAGEAFFGQGTRLTVV.

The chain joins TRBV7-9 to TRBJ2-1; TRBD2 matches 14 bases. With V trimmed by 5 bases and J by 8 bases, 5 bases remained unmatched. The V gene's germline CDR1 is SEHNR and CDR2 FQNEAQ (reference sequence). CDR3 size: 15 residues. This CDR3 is CASSPGLAGGYEQFF. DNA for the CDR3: TGTGCCAGCAGCCCCGGACTAGCGGGAGGCTATGAGCAGTTCTTC.

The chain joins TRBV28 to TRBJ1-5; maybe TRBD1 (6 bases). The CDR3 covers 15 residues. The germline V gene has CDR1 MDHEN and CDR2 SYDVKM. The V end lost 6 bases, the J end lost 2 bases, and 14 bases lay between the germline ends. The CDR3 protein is CASSLGGVRNQPQHF. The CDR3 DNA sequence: TGTGCCAGCAGCTTAGGGGGGGTTCGCAATCAGCCCCAGCATTTT.

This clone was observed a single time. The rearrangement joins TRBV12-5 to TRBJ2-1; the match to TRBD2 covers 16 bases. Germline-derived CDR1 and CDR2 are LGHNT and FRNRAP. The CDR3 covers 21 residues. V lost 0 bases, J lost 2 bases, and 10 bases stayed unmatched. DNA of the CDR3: TGTGCTAGTGGTTTGGTATACGGGGGACTAGCGGGAGGGCCGCCCTACAATGAGCAGTTCTTC. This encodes CASGLVYGGLAGGPPYNEQFF.

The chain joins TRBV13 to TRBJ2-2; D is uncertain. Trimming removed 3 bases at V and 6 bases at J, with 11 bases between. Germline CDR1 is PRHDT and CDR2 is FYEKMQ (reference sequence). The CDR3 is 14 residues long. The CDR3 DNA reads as TGTGCCAGCAGCTTTCCCGGTGAGGCCGGGGAGCTGTTTTTT. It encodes CASSFPGEAGELFF.

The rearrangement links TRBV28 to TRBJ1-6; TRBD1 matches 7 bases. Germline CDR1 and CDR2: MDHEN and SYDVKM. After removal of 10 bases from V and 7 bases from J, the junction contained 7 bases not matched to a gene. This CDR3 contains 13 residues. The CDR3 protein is CATTGHENSPLHF. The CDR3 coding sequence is TGTGCCACGACAGGGCACGAGAATTCACCCCTCCACTTT.

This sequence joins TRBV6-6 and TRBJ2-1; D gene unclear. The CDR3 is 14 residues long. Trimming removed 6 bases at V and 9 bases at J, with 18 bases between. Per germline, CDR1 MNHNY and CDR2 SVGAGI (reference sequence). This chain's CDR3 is CASSPPPANSEQFF. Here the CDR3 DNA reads TGTGCCAGCAGCCCCCCCCCGGCTAACAGTGAGCAGTTCTTC.

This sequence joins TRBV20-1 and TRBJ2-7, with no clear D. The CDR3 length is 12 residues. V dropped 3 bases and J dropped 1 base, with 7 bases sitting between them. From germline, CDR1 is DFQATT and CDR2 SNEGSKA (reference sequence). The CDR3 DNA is TGCAGTGCTAGTTACGGTTCCTACGAGCAGTACTTC. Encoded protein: CSASYGSYEQYF.

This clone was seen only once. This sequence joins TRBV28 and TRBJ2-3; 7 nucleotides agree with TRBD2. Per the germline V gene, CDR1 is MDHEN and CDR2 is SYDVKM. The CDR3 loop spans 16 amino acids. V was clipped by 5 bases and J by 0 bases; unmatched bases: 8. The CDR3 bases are TGTGCCAGCAGTCTTAGCGGGCTAGCTAGCACAGATACGCAGTATTTT. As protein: CASSLSGLASTDTQYF.

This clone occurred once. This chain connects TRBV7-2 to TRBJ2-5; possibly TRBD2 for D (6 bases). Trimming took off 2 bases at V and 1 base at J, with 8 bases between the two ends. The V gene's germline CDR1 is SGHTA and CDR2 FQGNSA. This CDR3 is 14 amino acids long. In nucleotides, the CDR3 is TGTGCCAGCAGCTTAAAGGGACTCCAAGAGACCCAGTACTTC. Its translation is CASSLKGLQETQYF.

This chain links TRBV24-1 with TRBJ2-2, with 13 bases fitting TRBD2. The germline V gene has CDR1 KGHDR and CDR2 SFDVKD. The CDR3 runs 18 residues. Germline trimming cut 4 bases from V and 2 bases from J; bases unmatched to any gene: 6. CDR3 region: CATSDPTSGRTNTGELFF. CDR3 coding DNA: TGTGCCACCAGTGACCCGACTAGCGGGAGGACAAACACCGGGGAGCTGTTTTTT.

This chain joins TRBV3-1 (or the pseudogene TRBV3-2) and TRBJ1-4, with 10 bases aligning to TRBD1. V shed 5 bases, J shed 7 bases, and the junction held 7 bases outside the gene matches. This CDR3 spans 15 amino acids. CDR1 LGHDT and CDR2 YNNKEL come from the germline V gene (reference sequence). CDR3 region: CASSTTGGGGEKLFF. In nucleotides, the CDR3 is TGTGCCAGCAGCACGACAGGGGGCGGGGGTGAAAAACTGTTTTTT.

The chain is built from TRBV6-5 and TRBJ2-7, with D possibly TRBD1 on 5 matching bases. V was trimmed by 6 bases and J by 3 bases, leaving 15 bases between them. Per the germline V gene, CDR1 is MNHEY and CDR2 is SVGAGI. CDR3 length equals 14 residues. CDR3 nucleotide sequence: TGTGCCAGCAGCCAAGGTTGGGGCAACTACGAGCAGTACTTC. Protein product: CASSQGWGNYEQYF.

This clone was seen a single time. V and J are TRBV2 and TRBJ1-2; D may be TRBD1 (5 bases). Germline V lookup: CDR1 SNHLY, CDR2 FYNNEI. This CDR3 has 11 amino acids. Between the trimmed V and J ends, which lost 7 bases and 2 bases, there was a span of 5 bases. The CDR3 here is CASTGNYGYTF. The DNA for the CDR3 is TGTGCCAGCACAGGGAACTATGGCTACACCTTC.

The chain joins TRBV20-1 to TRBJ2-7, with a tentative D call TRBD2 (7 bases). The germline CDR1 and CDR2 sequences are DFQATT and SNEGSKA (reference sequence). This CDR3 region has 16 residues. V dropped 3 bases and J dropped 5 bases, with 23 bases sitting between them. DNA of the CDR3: TGCAGTGCTAGTGGATCCGGGGGGCGGGAGCACAACGAGCAGTACTTC. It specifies CSASGSGGREHNEQYF.

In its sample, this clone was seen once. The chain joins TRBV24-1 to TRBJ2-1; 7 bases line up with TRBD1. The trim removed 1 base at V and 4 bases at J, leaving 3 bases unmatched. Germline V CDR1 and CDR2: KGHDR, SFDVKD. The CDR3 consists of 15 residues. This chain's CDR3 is CATSDFQGQYNEQFF. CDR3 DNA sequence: TGTGCCACCAGTGATTTTCAGGGACAGTACAATGAGCAGTTCTTC.

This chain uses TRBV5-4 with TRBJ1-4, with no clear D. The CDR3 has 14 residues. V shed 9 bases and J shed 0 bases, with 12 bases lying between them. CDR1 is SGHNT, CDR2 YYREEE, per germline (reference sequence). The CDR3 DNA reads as TGTGCCACCTCGTTGACTGCAACTAATGAAAAACTGTTTTTT. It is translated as CATSLTATNEKLFF. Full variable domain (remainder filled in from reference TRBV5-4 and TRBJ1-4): ETGVTQSPTHLIKTRGQQVTLRCSSQSGHNTVSWYQQALGQGPQFIFQYYREEENGRGNFPPRFSGLQFPNYSSELNVNALELDDSALYLCATSLTATNEKLFFGSGTQLSVL.

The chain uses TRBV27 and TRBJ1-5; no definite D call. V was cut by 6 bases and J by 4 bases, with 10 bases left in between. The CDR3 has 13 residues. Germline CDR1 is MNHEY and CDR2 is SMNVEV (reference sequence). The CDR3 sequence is CASSPQVNQPQHF. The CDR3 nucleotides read TGTGCCAGCAGCCCTCAGGTGAATCAGCCCCAGCATTTT.